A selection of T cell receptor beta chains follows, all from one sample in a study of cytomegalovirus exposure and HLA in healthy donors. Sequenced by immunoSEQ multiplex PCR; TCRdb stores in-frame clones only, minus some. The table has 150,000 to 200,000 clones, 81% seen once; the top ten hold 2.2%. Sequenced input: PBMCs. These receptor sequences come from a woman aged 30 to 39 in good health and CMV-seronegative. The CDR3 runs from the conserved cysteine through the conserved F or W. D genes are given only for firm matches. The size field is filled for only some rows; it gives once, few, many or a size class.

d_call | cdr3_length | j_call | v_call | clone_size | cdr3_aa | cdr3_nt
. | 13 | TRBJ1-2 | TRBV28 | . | CASSNNREYGYTF | TGTGCCAGCAGTAATAACAGGGAGTATGGCTACACCTTC
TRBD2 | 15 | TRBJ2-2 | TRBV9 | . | CASSGGLVDTGELFF | TGTGCCAGCAGCGGTGGACTAGTCGACACCGGGGAGCTGTTTTTT
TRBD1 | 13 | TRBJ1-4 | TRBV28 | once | CASSLPSGTGTIF | TGTGCCAGCAGTTTACCCTCGGGGACAGGTACGATTTTT
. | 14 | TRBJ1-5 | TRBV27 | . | CASRGPQGNQPQHF | TGTGCCAGCAGGGGTCCGCAGGGCAATCAGCCCCAGCATTTT
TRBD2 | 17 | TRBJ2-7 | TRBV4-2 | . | CASSQDLGLAGGYEQYF | TGTGCCAGCAGCCAAGATCTCGGACTAGCGGGGGGCTACGAGCAGTACTTC
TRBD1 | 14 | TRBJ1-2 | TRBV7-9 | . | CASSVITGVHGYTF | TGTGCCAGCAGCGTAATAACAGGGGTCCATGGCTACACCTTC
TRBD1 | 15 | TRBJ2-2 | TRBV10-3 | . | CAISDGTANTGELFF | TGTGCCATCAGTGATGGGACAGCCAACACCGGGGAGCTGTTTTTT
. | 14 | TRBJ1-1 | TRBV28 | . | CASSRQQVNTEAFF | TGTGCCAGCAGTAGACAACAGGTGAACACTGAAGCTTTCTTT
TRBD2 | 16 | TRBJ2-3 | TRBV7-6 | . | CASSPKRREGIDTQYF | TGTGCCAGCAGCCCCAAGAGGCGGGAGGGCATAGATACGCAGTATTTT
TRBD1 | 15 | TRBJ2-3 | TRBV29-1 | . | CSVGGRQGASDTQYF | TGCAGCGTTGGGGGGCGACAGGGGGCTTCAGATACGCAGTATTTT
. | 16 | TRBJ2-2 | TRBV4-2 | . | CASSQELAPNTGELFF | TGTGCCAGCAGCCAAGAACTAGCCCCGAACACCGGGGAGCTGTTTTTT
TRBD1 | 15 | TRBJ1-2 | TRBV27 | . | CASSSPGQAVYGYTF | TGTGCCAGCAGTTCCCCGGGACAGGCAGTCTATGGCTACACCTTC
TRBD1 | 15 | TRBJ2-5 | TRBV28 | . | CASSQGTGLQETQYF | TGTGCCAGCAGTCAGGGGACAGGGCTGCAAGAGACCCAGTACTTC
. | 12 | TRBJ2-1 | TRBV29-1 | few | CSAEYRVRLQFF | TGCAGCGCCGAATACAGGGTACGTTTACAGTTCTTC
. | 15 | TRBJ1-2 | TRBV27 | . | CASSLSEGRTNGYTF | TGTGCCAGCAGTTTATCGGAAGGCAGGACTAATGGCTACACCTTC
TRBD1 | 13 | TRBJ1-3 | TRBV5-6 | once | CASSYRGENTIYF | TGTGCCAGCAGCTACAGGGGTGAAAACACCATATATTTT
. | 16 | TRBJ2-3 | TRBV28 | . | CASSFSGGLRQDTQYF | TGTGCCAGCAGTTTCTCGGGGGGCCTTCGACAAGATACGCAGTATTTT
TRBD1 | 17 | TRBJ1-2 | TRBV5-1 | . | CASSQTQGGDRRYGYTF | TGCGCCAGCAGCCAAACCCAAGGGGGGGACAGGCGCTATGGCTACACCTTC
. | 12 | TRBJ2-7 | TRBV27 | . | CASSLRGGEQYF | TGTGCCAGCAGTTTAAGAGGTGGCGAGCAGTACTTC
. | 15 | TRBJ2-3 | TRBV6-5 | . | CASSYAGQFTDTQYF | TGTGCCAGCAGTTACGCAGGACAGTTCACAGATACGCAGTATTTT
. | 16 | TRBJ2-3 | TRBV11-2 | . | CASSLRGAASTDTQYF | TGTGCCAGCAGCTTACGGGGAGCGGCTAGCACAGATACGCAGTATTTT
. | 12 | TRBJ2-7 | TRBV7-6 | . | CASSLAGGEQYF | TGTGCCAGCAGCTTAGCAGGGGGCGAGCAGTACTTC
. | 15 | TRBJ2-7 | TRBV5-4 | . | CASSLPQQGSYEQYF | TGTGCCAGCAGCTTGCCACAGCAGGGGTCCTACGAGCAGTACTTC
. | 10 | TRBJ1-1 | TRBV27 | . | CASSKRQAFF | TGTGCCAGCAGCAAGAGACAGGCTTTCTTT
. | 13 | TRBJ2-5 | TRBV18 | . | CASSPTVGETQYF | TGTGCCAGCTCACCGACAGTGGGAGAGACCCAGTACTTC
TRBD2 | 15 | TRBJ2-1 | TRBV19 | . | CASIPGGATYNEQFF | TGTGCCAGTATACCCGGGGGGGCTACCTACAATGAGCAGTTCTTC
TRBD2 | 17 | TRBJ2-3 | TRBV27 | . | CASSFPHLAGGRDTQYF | TGTGCCAGCAGTTTCCCCCACTTAGCGGGGGGGAGAGATACGCAGTATTTT
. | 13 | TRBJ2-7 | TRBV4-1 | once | CASSQDRVYEQYF | TGCGCCAGCAGCCAAGATCGGGTCTACGAGCAGTACTTC
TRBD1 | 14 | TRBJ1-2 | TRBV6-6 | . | CASSYTDRVYGYTF | TGTGCCAGCAGTTACACGGACAGGGTTTACGGCTACACCTTC
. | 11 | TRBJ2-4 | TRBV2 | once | CASTEARIQYF | TGTGCCAGCACAGAGGCTCGCATTCAGTACTTC
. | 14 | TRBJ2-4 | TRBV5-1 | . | CASSPREVGNSQYF | TGCGCCAGCAGCCCCAGGGAGGTGGGAAACAGTCAGTACTTC
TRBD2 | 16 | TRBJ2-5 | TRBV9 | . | CASSGLAGGRGETQYF | TGTGCCAGCAGCGGCTTAGCGGGGGGTCGGGGAGAGACCCAGTACTTC
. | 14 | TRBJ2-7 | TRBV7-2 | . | CASRAGASGYEQYF | TGTGCCAGCAGGGCGGGGGCTAGCGGCTACGAGCAGTACTTC
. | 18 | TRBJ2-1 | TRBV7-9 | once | CASSLWPQGSSSYNEQFF | TGTGCCAGCAGCTTATGGCCGCAGGGGAGTAGCTCCTACAATGAGCAGTTCTTC
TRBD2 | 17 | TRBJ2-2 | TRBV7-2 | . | CASRGMAGALDTGELFF | TGTGCCAGCAGGGGGATGGCGGGAGCACTGGACACCGGGGAGCTGTTTTTT
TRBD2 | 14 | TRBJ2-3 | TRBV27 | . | CASSKNEPGTSGYF | TGTGCCAGCAGCAAAAACGAGCCCGGGACTAGCGGCTATTTT
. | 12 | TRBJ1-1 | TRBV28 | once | CASRPSGTEAFF | TGTGCCAGCAGGCCCTCAGGGACAGAAGCTTTCTTT
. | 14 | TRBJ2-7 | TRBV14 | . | CASSQGMGGFEQYF | TGTGCCAGCAGCCAAGGGATGGGGGGTTTCGAGCAGTACTTC
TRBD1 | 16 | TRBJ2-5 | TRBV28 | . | CASSFAGGSSQETQYF | TGTGCCAGCAGTTTCGCAGGGGGCTCATCCCAAGAGACCCAGTACTTC
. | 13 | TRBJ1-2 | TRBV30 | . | CACTRARNYGYTF | TGTGCCTGCACCCGTGCCAGAAACTATGGCTACACCTTC
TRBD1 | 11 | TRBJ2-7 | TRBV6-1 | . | CASSTGTAVYF | TGTGCCAGCAGTACCGGGACAGCTGTGTACTTC
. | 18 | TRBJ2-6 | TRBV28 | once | CASSFSPGVSSGANVLTF | TGTGCCAGCAGTTTTTCCCCAGGGGTAAGCTCTGGGGCCAACGTCCTGACTTTC
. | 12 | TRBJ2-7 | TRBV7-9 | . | CSGRANRGEQYF | TGTTCCGGCCGGGCCAACCGGGGGGAGCAGTACTTC
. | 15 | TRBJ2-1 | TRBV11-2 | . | CASSFQRASYNEQFF | TGTGCCAGCAGCTTCCAGCGGGCATCCTACAATGAGCAGTTCTTC
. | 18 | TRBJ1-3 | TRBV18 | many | CASSPIPNRRGSGNTIYF | TGTGCCAGCTCACCTATTCCCAACCGTCGGGGCTCTGGAAACACCATATATTTT
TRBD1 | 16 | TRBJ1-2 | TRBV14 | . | CASSQGSGQGRFGYTF | TGTGCCAGCAGCCAAGGATCGGGACAGGGCCGGTTTGGCTACACCTTC
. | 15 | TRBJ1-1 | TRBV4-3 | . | CASSQDYKGVQKAFF | TGCGCCAGCAGCCAAGATTATAAGGGGGTACAGAAAGCTTTCTTT
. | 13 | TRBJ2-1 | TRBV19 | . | CASRPSTYNEQFF | TGTGCCAGTAGACCTAGCACCTACAATGAGCAGTTCTTC
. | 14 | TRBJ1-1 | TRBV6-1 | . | CASSEVAVNTEAFF | TGTGCCAGCAGTGAAGTGGCGGTGAACACTGAAGCTTTCTTT
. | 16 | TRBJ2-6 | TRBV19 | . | CASSTGQFPGANGLTF | TGTGCCAGTAGTACAGGGCAATTCCCTGGGGCCAACGGCCTGACTTTC
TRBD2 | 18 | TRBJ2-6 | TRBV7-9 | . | CASSYKGTSNTGANGLTF | TGTGCCAGCAGCTATAAGGGGACTAGTAATACTGGGGCCAACGGCCTGACTTTC
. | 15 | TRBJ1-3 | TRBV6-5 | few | CASSIRTGPGNTIYF | TGTGCCAGCAGCATCCGAACAGGGCCTGGAAACACCATATATTTT
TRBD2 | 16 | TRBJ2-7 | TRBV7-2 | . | CASSVGRASGPYEQYF | TGTGCCAGCAGCGTAGGGAGGGCTAGCGGACCCTACGAGCAGTACTTC